This T cell receptor beta chain was recorded in a study of beta chain features in type 1 diabetes. At the level of the study: The patients were much like the healthy donors in age, gender and cell yields.

The whole isolated RNA underwent reverse transcription, so sequencing captured expressed TCRB transcripts. TCRdb keeps only in-frame clones here, not all; method: immunoSEQ multiplex PCR. The repertoire holds fewer than 150,000 clones, with less than 8.5% as singletons. This clone was seen many times. The J segment lost 0 bases and the V segment lost 7 bases, leaving 12 bases of the junction unmatched. This CDR3 contains 16 residues. In germline, CDR1 is GTSNPN, CDR2 SVGIG (reference sequence). The V call is TRBV30, the J call TRBJ2-4, with 7 bases fitting TRBD1. The sample was central memory CD4+ T cells from blood. The receptor's source is a woman aged 30 to 39 in good health. DNA for the CDR3: TGTGCCTCTGCCGACCGGGACAGTCTAGCCAAAAACATTCAGTACTTC. Protein: CASADRDSLAKNIQYF.